This TCR beta chain was sequenced for a study of blood T cell repertoires in COVID-19 (dated by TCRdb to 2018 to 2021). Regarding the study in general: Samples covering the acute and convalescent phases of COVID-19 were provided by collaborators in the United States, Italy and Spain. The prospective study material was composed of cDNA or gDNA derived from T cells, B-cell-depleted T cells, or PBMCs. Subjects who had been exposed to COVID-19, were actively infected with it, or had recovered from it provided the deeply sampled blood TCRbeta repertoires that made up the dataset. The repertoires were released in a freely available public database meant as a resource for research on the immune response to SARS-CoV-2. Samples came from the ongoing ImmuneRACE study (first 160 participants) plus 1,254 subjects from 6 global collaborators. A de-identified subject ID, COVID-19 status, age in years and sex were almost always included in the sample metadata. HLA class I and class II types, where available, came from metadata supplied by the sample provider rather than from assay-based typing.

What the authors observed across the whole study: The quantity of clinical and demographic metadata differed by source and by participant and was supplied without curation.

A note on this clone: Its target antigen remains unknown. No base quality information exists; no much larger clone differs at one position.

The immunoSEQ Assay, a bias-controlled multiplex PCR, was used to amplify TCRbeta CDR3 regions from genomic DNA. In the paper's pipeline: The number of nucleated cells in each sample was estimated from the amplification of reference gene primers within the assay. To quantify the absolute abundance of each unique TCRbeta CDR3 rearrangement, sequence reads were collapsed and filtered. Productive Simpson clonality was computed per sample as the square root of Simpson's diversity index over productive rearrangements. TCRdb provides this immuneACCESS table in a form limited to in-frame rearrangements. Some clones are lacking; in checked studies, under half of them reflect an unresolved V gene, and why the rest are absent is not known. V and J calls plus clone size are reproduced from that table; the DNA served to infer D and trimming. The table for this sample lists about 190,000 clones; around 73% of them were counted only once. Clones ranked in the top ten supply roughly 17% of the sample.

There are 13 amino acids in the CDR3, from cysteine to phenylalanine inclusive. Just the 39-base CDR3 DNA is kept, in frame starting at base 1. The junction shows trimming of 6 bases on V and 4 bases on J, and the gene matches do not reach 0 bases of it. From the germline V gene, CDR1 is SGHVS and CDR2 is FQNEAQ. Enrolling through a virtual design, the prospective study's participants ranged in age from roughly 18 to 95 years and lived across 20 to 30 United States geographic areas. Cohort assignment in the prospective study relied on participant-reported clinical history from a screening survey and a study questionnaire. ImmuneRACE Cohort 3 recovered participants were defined by two consecutive negative NP/OP PCR tests, healthcare professional clearance, or symptom resolution. Each participant in the prospective study had whole blood, serum and a nasopharyngeal or oropharyngeal swab collected by mobile phlebotomists. Additional blood draws and questionnaires over a 2-month period could optionally be provided by prospective study participants. Before DNA extraction, blood samples from the prospective study were shipped at room temperature or frozen.

The TCR originated in a woman aged 50 to 60 who had recovered from COVID-19. Here the chain combines TRBV7-8 and TRBJ1-4; TRBD1 aligns with 9 central bases. Sequencing was done on a sample of PBMCs or T cells enriched from blood (not recorded which). The sequenced DNA: TGTGCCAGCAGGACAGGGGGTAATGAAAAACTGTTTTTT. This codes for CASRTGGNEKLFF. When the CDR3 is completed using the reference TRBV7-8 and TRBJ1-4 genes on either side, the full variable domain is GAGVSQSPRYKVAKRGQDVALRCDPISGHVSLFWYQQALGQGPEFLTYFQNEAQLDKSGLPSDRFFAERPEGSVSTLKIQRTQQEDSAVYLCASRTGGNEKLFFGSGTQLSVL.